The sequence of this T cell receptor (beta chain) was determined in a study of T cell repertoires in cytomegalovirus infection. Study as a whole: A matching HLA type, together with CMV infection, was signaled by public TCR beta signatures. Study results and limitations: The study found HLA-C-restricted CMV-specific TCR beta clonotypes dominating the ex vivo response. Carriers of CMV and the relevant HLA type were discriminated by public TCR beta frequency.

This clonotype appeared many times. Its antigen is as yet unknown. Each CDR3 protein is one row after TCRdb ran MiXCR on the reads. The data hold about 700,000 distinct CDR3 sequences, with 30% to 35% observed a single time. The sequence was collected from a human donor in good health (CMV status not recorded). Some clones in this sample may be carry-over from other donors' samples. The sample in question was cultured PBMCs, obtained from culture after CMV antigen stimulation.

In DNA form, the CDR3 reads TGTGCCAGCAGCGGTCGGGCCTACGAGCAGTACTTC. Its translation: CASSGRAYEQYF. The chain uses TRBV7-2 and TRBJ2-7; D is unclear. Germline CDR1 SGHTA, CDR2 FQGNSA. V lost 5 bases to trimming and J lost 2 bases, with 7 bases between them. This CDR3 is built from 12 residues.